This is a list of T cell receptor beta chains from one sample in a study of cytomegalovirus exposure and HLA in healthy donors. This table comes from immunoSEQ multiplex PCR, and its TCRdb copy is limited to in-frame clones, with some not included. The sample consists of approximately 160,000 clones, just under 85% of them appearing once. The material sequenced was PBMCs. These receptors originate from a girl between 5 and 17 years old in good health and CMV-seropositive. Each CDR3 is given with its conserved first and last residue. The order of the fields is V gene, D gene, J gene, clone size, CDR3 protein, CDR3 DNA. A D gene is named only where the DNA matches it firmly. Only some rows state a clone size, as once, few, many or a class for expanded clones.

TRBV27	.	TRBJ1-1	once	CASSLSRDTEAFF	TGTGCCAGCAGTTTATCGAGGGACACTGAAGCTTTCTTT
TRBV6-5	.	TRBJ1-4	.	CASSPGLFLNEKLFF	TGTGCCAGCAGTCCAGGGTTGTTCCTTAATGAAAAACTGTTTTTT
TRBV14	.	TRBJ1-6	.	CASSAYPGESLHF	TGTGCCAGCAGCGCGTATCCAGGGGAATCCCTCCACTTT
TRBV19	.	TRBJ1-3	few	CASSPQSSGNTIYF	TGTGCCAGTAGTCCACAAAGCTCTGGAAACACCATATATTTT
TRBV6-6	.	TRBJ2-1	.	CASSYPGVTYNEQFF	TGTGCCAGCAGTTACCCAGGGGTTACATACAATGAGCAGTTCTTC
TRBV7-2	.	TRBJ2-1	.	CASSLALASSYNEQFF	TGTGCCAGCAGCTTAGCGCTAGCGAGCTCCTACAATGAGCAGTTCTTC
TRBV11-2	TRBD1	TRBJ2-2	.	CASRGELRMTGRTGELFF	TGTGCCAGCAGGGGGGAACTAAGGATGACAGGGCGGACCGGGGAGCTGTTTTTT
TRBV5-4	TRBD2	TRBJ2-3	.	CASSFGLAGAAGTDTQYF	TGTGCCAGCAGCTTTGGGTTAGCGGGGGCCGCTGGCACAGATACGCAGTATTTT
TRBV2	.	TRBJ1-5	.	CASRAGTAERPQHF	TGTGCCAGCAGGGCCGGGACTGCCGAAAGGCCCCAGCATTTT
TRBV7-6	TRBD1	TRBJ1-4	.	CASSPYGQGEEKLFF	TGTGCCAGCAGCCCTTACGGACAGGGGGAGGAAAAACTGTTTTTT
TRBV5-5	TRBD2	TRBJ2-1	few	CASSFSGGWNEQFF	TGTGCCAGCAGTTTTAGCGGGGGGTGGAATGAGCAGTTCTTC
TRBV29-1	.	TRBJ1-1	.	CSVETRQARDTEAFF	TGCAGCGTTGAAACCCGCCAGGCACGCGACACTGAAGCTTTCTTT
TRBV7-3	.	TRBJ2-3	.	CASSLGGGNTDTQYF	TGTGCCAGCAGCTTGGGGGGGGGCAACACAGATACGCAGTATTTT
TRBV6-6	TRBD1	TRBJ1-1	.	CASSLRQGKTEAFF	TGTGCCAGCAGTTTAAGACAGGGAAAGACTGAAGCTTTCTTT
TRBV7-9	.	TRBJ2-5	.	CASSLAAVQETQYF	TGTGCCAGCAGCTTAGCGGCGGTCCAAGAGACCCAGTACTTC
TRBV9	TRBD1	TRBJ2-4	once	CASSVEGGTDYSLAKNIQYF	TGTGCCAGCAGCGTAGAGGGTGGGACAGACTACTCATTAGCCAAAAACATTCAGTACTTC
TRBV7-2	.	TRBJ2-7	.	CASRSGPEQYF	TGTGCCAGCAGATCAGGCCCCGAGCAGTACTTC
TRBV5-1	.	TRBJ1-5	.	CASSLGTANQPQHF	TGCGCCAGCAGCTTGGGGACAGCGAATCAGCCCCAGCATTTT
TRBV15	.	TRBJ2-7	.	CATSREGAIDEQYF	TGTGCCACCAGCAGGGAGGGAGCGATTGACGAGCAGTACTTC
TRBV6-1	TRBD1	TRBJ1-2	.	CASKMGQTHGYGYTF	TGTGCCAGCAAAATGGGACAGACACATGGCTATGGCTACACCTTC
TRBV7-9	.	TRBJ1-5	once	CASSLAGGQPQHF	TGTGCCAGCAGCTTAGCAGGGGGACAGCCCCAGCATTTT
TRBV5-4	.	TRBJ1-3	once	CASSHMTGQGINTIYF	TGTGCCAGCAGCCACATGACAGGCCAGGGGATAAACACCATATATTTT
TRBV2	TRBD1	TRBJ1-2	few	CASSAIRDRASNYGYTF	TGTGCCAGCAGTGCCATCCGGGACAGAGCCTCTAACTATGGCTACACCTTC
TRBV7-9	.	TRBJ1-1	.	CSSSFYERGTEAFF	TGTTCCAGCAGCTTTTACGAAAGAGGCACTGAAGCTTTCTTT
TRBV7-9	TRBD1	TRBJ1-1	.	CASRQGVANTEAFF	TGTGCCAGCAGGCAGGGGGTCGCGAACACTGAAGCTTTCTTT
TRBV21-1	.	TRBJ2-1	.	CASSKDRDISYNEQFF	TGTGCCAGCAGCAAAGATAGGGACATCTCCTACAATGAGCAGTTCTTC
TRBV29-1	.	TRBJ2-5	.	CSTPGGLQETQYF	TGCAGCACCCCCGGGGGTCTCCAAGAGACCCAGTACTTC